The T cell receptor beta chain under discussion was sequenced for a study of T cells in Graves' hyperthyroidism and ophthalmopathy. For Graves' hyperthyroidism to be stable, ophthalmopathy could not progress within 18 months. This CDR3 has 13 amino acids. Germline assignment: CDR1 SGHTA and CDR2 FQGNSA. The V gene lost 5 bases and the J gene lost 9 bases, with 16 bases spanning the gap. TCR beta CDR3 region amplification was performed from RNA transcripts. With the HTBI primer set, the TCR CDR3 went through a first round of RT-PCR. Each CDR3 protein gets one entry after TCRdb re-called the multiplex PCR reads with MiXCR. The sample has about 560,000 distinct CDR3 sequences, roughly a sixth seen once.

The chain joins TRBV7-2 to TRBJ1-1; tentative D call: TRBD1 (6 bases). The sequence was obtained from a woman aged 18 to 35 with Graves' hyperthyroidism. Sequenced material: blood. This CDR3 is CASSGGVGGQAFF. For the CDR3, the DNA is TGTGCCAGCAGCGGAGGGGTGGGGGGCCAAGCTTTCTTT.